One sample yielded the 6 T cell receptor beta chains listed below, sequenced in a study of low-dose radiotherapy and immunotherapy resistance in tumors. Alpha and beta chains were covered, as first-strand cDNA relied on TRAV- and TRBV-specific primers. Amplification of TCRs used a constant-region primer and V-primer adapter for roughly 22 PCR cycles. TCRdb recomputed calls from the reads with MiXCR, one row per CDR3 protein. The table shows 13,000 to 15,000 distinct CDR3 sequences, with about 74% occurring only once. These receptor sequences come from a human donor with advanced metastatic prostate, ovarian, gallbladder or colorectal cancer (not recorded which). This table probably holds off-target reads from a library built for another chain.

This clonotype has just a few counts. The chain uses TRBV2 and TRBJ2-3, with TRBD2 matching 10 bases. The germline gives CDR1 SNHLY, CDR2 FYNNEI. This CDR3 contains 15 residues. Trimming at V came to 7 bases and at J to 2 bases, leaving 6 bases not matched to a gene. Here the CDR3 DNA reads TGTGCCAGCACCTTACTAGCGGGGCCCACAGATACGCAGTATTTT. It translates to CASTLLAGPTDTQYF. Filled out from reference TRBV2 and TRBJ2-3, the complete variable domain reads EPEVTQTPSHQVTQMGQEVILRCVPISNHLYFYWYRQILGQKVEFLVSFYNNEISEKSEIFDDQFSVERPDGSNFTLKIRSTKLEDSAMYFCASTLLAGPTDTQYFGPGTRLTVL.

The rearrangement links TRBV6-2 or TRBV6-3 to TRBJ1-1; D might be TRBD1 (6 bases). The CDR3 runs to 14 residues. The germline gives CDR1 MNHEY, CDR2 SVGEGT. Trimming took off 7 bases at V and 5 bases at J, with 17 bases between the two ends. CDR3 DNA sequence: TGTGCCAGCACCCCCGACAGGTGGGGGACTGAAGCTTTCTTT. Protein: CASTPDRWGTEAFF.

The chain is built from TRBV20-1 and TRBJ2-3, with TRBD2 matching over 8 bases. The CDR3 is made up of 16 amino acids. Trimming took 6 bases from V and 6 from J; bases not matched to a gene: 17. CDR1 and CDR2 (germline): DFQATT, SNEGSKA (reference sequence). The CDR3 sequence: CSAQTPGLGLGDTQYF. The CDR3 region has the DNA TGCAGTGCGCAAACCCCGGGACTAGGGTTGGGTGATACGCAGTATTTT.

The rearrangement uses TRBV13 and TRBJ2-1; 10 positions match TRBD2. The CDR3 contains 17 residues. The V and J ends lost 4 bases and 0 bases, in that order; junction bases with no gene match: 6. In germline, CDR1 is PRHDT, CDR2 FYEKMQ (reference sequence). The CDR3 nucleotides are TGTGCCAGCAGCTCCACTAGCGGGATTATCTCCTACAATGAGCAGTTCTTC. Translating it yields CASSSTSGIISYNEQFF. Full variable domain (rest looked up from reference TRBV13 and TRBJ2-1): AAGVIQSPRHLIKEKRETATLKCYPIPRHDTVYWYQQGPGQDPQFLISFYEKMQSDKGSIPDRFSAQQFSDYHSELNMSSLELGDSALYFCASSSTSGIISYNEQFFGPGTRLTVL.

This clonotype was recorded a few times. The chain combines TRBV24-1 with TRBJ2-3; D is perhaps TRBD1 (6 bases). The germline V and J ends were trimmed by 4 bases and 1 base, with 14 bases remaining between them. CDR1 is KGHDR and CDR2 is SFDVKD in the germline V gene. This CDR3 has 16 residues. The CDR3 protein is CATSDEGDRGTDTQYF. CDR3 nucleotides: TGTGCCACCAGTGACGAGGGGGATAGGGGCACAGATACGCAGTATTTT.

The V call is TRBV29-1, the J call TRBJ1-5, with TRBD1 identical over 7 bases. V was pared by 6 bases and J by 3 bases, with 8 bases of the junction left unmatched. Germline assignment: CDR1 SQVTM and CDR2 ANQGSEA. This CDR3 has 14 amino acids. The CDR3 here is CSVAQGNLNQPQHF. CDR3 nucleotide sequence: TGCAGCGTAGCACAGGGGAACCTCAATCAGCCCCAGCATTTT. The complete variable domain, with remaining parts taken from reference TRBV29-1 and TRBJ1-5, reads SAVISQKPSRDICQRGTSLTIQCQVDSQVTMMFWYRQQPGQSLTLIATANQGSEATYESGFVIDKFPISRPNLTFSTLTVSNMSPEDSSIYLCSVAQGNLNQPQHFGDGTRLSIL.